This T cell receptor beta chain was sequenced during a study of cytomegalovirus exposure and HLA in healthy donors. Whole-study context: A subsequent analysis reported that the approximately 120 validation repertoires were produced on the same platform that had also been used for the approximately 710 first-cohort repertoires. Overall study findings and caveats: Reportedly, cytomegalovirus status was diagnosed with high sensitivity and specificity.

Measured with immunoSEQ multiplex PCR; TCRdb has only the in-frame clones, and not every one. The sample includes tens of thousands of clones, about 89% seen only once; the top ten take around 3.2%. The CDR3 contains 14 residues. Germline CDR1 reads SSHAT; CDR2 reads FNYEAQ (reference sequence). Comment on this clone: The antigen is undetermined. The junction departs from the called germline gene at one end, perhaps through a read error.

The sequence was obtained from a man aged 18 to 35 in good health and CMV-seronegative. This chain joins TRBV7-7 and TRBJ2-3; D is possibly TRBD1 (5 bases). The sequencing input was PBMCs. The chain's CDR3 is CASSSIGDTDTQYF. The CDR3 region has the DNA TGTGCTAGCAGCTCAATAGGGGACACAGATACGCAGTATTTT.